This passage covers 2 T cell receptor beta chains from one sample sequenced in a study of blood T cell repertoires in COVID-19. Assay: immunoSEQ multiplex PCR; the TCRdb copy retains only in-frame clones and omits some. The sample lists 200,000 to 250,000 clones; 80% to 90% were seen once. Sequenced: PBMCs or T cells enriched from blood (not recorded which). All receptors come from a man aged 40-55 years who had recovered from COVID-19.

The rearrangement links TRBV6-5 to TRBJ1-1; 8 positions match TRBD1. This CDR3 spans 15 amino acids. Trimming took 0 bases from V and 5 from J; bases not matched to a gene: 5. Germline-derived CDR1 and CDR2 are MNHEY and SVGAGI. This CDR3 is CASSYSIQGVTEAFF. CDR3 DNA sequence: TGTGCCAGCAGTTACTCGATACAGGGGGTGACTGAAGCTTTCTTT.

V gene TRBV2 combines with J gene TRBJ2-2; the D gene is possibly TRBD2 (7 bases). V lost 6 bases and J lost 3, with 17 bases in between. The CDR3 is made up of 16 amino acids. Germline V gene data show CDR1 as SNHLY and CDR2 as FYNNEI. The CDR3 loop reads CASRGGLNPYTGELFF. The CDR3 coding sequence is TGTGCCAGCAGGGGGGGGCTAAACCCCTACACCGGGGAGCTGTTTTTT.